This passage covers 16 T cell receptor beta chains from one sample sequenced in a study of CD8+CD57+ T cells in acquired aplastic anemia. The use of genomic DNA as template underpinned the TCR beta VDJ and CDR3 profiling. TCRdb passed the reads through MiXCR, listing each CDR3 protein once. The sample yields about 180,000 distinct CDR3 sequences, less than 55% seen once. Input material: sorted CD4+, CD8+, or CD8+CD57+ T cells (not recorded which) from PBMCs. The receptors shown here come from a human donor in good health.

This clonotype came up once. The J gene is TRBJ2-3, the V gene TRBV18; D uncertain. The germline V gene has CDR1 KGHSH and CDR2 LQKENI. V lost 6 bases, J lost 5 bases, and 12 bases lay in between. This CDR3 region has 13 residues. Here the CDR3 reads CASSPSLLDTQYF. Here the CDR3 DNA reads TGTGCCAGCTCCCCTTCCCTCTTAGATACGCAGTATTTT.

As DNA, the CDR3 is TGTGCCAGCAGCGAGGGCGGGTACGAGCAGTACTTC. Its translation is CASSEGGYEQYF. This chain joins TRBV9 and TRBJ2-7, with a possible D match to TRBD2 (5 bases). V dropped 3 bases and J dropped 4 bases, with 8 bases sitting between them. The CDR3 is made up of 12 amino acids. Germline-derived CDR1 and CDR2 are SGDLS and YYNGEE. The complete variable domain, with remaining parts taken from reference TRBV9 and TRBJ2-7, reads DSGVTQTPKHLITATGQRVTLRCSPRSGDLSVYWYQQSLDQGLQFLIQYYNGEERAKGNILERFSAQQFPDLHSELNLSSLELGDSALYFCASSEGGYEQYFGPGTRLTVT.

This clonotype was seen at least ten times. This chain links TRBV19 with TRBJ2-5, with 7 bases fitting TRBD1. The ends lost 0 bases at V and 1 base at J; junction bases unmatched: 2. This CDR3 is built from 15 residues. Looked up from germline, CDR1 is LNHDA and CDR2 is SQIVND (reference sequence). The CDR3 loop is CASSIDRTGQETQYF. The CDR3 nucleotides read TGTGCCAGTAGTATAGATCGGACAGGCCAAGAGACCCAGTACTTC. The whole variable domain, filled in from reference TRBV19 and TRBJ2-5, reads DGGITQSPKYLFRKEGQNVTLSCEQNLNHDAMYWYRQDPGQGLRLIYYSQIVNDFQKGDIAEGYSVSREKKESFPLTVTSAQKNPTAFYLCASSIDRTGQETQYFGPGTRLLVL.

This clonotype occurred a few times. The chain has TRBV5-1 and TRBJ2-5; either TRBD1 or TRBD2 may fit D (5 bases each). The CDR3 sequence is 14 residues long. The ends were cut back, 0 bases at V and 5 bases at J, with 11 bases in the middle. CDR1 is SGHRS, CDR2 YFSETQ, per germline. DNA of the CDR3: TGCGCCAGCAGCTTGGACATAGGGGAGGAGACCCAGTACTTC. Translation: CASSLDIGEETQYF.

The rearrangement joins TRBV19 to TRBJ2-7; TRBD1 matches 10 bases. This CDR3 is 13 amino acids long. Germline-derived CDR1 and CDR2 are LNHDA and SQIVND (reference sequence). V lost 3 bases and J lost 5; bases outside the gene matches: 1. Written as DNA, the CDR3 is TGTGCCAGTAGTATGGGACAGGGGAACGAGCAGTACTTC. It is translated as CASSMGQGNEQYF. Looking up the rest from reference TRBV19 and TRBJ2-7 gives the full variable domain: DGGITQSPKYLFRKEGQNVTLSCEQNLNHDAMYWYRQDPGQGLRLIYYSQIVNDFQKGDIAEGYSVSREKKESFPLTVTSAQKNPTAFYLCASSMGQGNEQYFGPGTRLTVT.

This clonotype was counted at least ten times. V and J are TRBV9 and TRBJ1-3; D remains ambiguous. CDR1 is SGDLS and CDR2 is YYNGEE in the germline V gene. The germline V and J ends were trimmed by 4 bases and 4 bases, with 9 bases remaining between them. The CDR3 is made up of 13 amino acids. The CDR3 nucleotides are TGTGCCAGCAGCCCCCTAGAAGGAAACACCATATATTTT. Protein: CASSPLEGNTIYF.

The chain combines TRBV11-1 with TRBJ1-1; possibly TRBD1 for D (6 bases). V shed 5 bases and J shed 10 bases, with 26 bases lying between them. Germline V CDR1 and CDR2: SGHAT, FQDESV (reference sequence). The CDR3 runs 16 residues. This CDR3 reads CASSRLGGGEQGRAFF. CDR3 bases: TGTGCCAGCAGCCGACTGGGGGGAGGCGAGCAGGGGCGAGCTTTCTTT.

The V gene is TRBV20-1, the J gene TRBJ2-7; the D is unclear. Per the germline V gene, CDR1 is DFQATT and CDR2 is SNEGSKA (reference sequence). The CDR3 is made up of 13 amino acids. Deletions cut 1 base from V and 0 bases from J, with 7 bases between. The CDR3 here is CSARGGFSYEQYF. The CDR3 nucleotides read TGCAGTGCTAGAGGGGGATTCTCCTACGAGCAGTACTTC.

This chain links TRBV20-1 with TRBJ2-7, with TRBD2 matching 9 bases. Germline CDR1 DFQATT, CDR2 SNEGSKA (reference sequence). The ends lost 6 bases at V and 2 bases at J; junction bases unmatched: 8. This CDR3 is built from 14 residues. The CDR3 sequence is CSAQTLAGTYEQYF. CDR3 in DNA: TGCAGTGCCCAGACCCTAGCGGGGACCTACGAGCAGTACTTC.

This clonotype has a count of ten or more. The rearrangement uses TRBV29-1 and TRBJ2-1; D gene unclear. The ends were cut back, 3 bases at V and 4 bases at J, with 10 bases in the middle. This CDR3 region has 13 residues. Germline lookup yields CDR1 SQVTM and CDR2 ANQGSEA. The CDR3 region has the DNA TGCAGCGTTGACCCGGGCTGGTACAATGAGCAGTTCTTC. It encodes CSVDPGWYNEQFF.

The chain employs TRBV4-3 and TRBJ1-6, with 10 bases lining up with TRBD1. Losses at the gene ends were 0 bases for V and 15 bases for J; bases not matched to a gene: 14. Looked up from germline, CDR1 is LGHNA and CDR2 is YSLEER. The CDR3 consists of 17 residues. CDR3 amino acids: CASSQEIIVGQGRILHF. The DNA of the CDR3 is TGCGCCAGCAGCCAAGAGATTATTGTGGGACAGGGGAGGATCCTCCACTTT.

This clonotype appeared many times. This chain joins TRBV6-5 and TRBJ2-7; 13 nucleotides match TRBD2. CDR1 and CDR2 (germline): MNHEY, SVGAGI. J lost 6 bases, V lost 6 bases, and 5 bases had no gene match. This CDR3 is 14 amino acids long. The chain's CDR3 is CASRLAGGDLEQYF. CDR3 in DNA: TGTGCCAGCAGACTAGCGGGAGGGGACCTCGAGCAGTACTTC.

The sample holds a few counts of this clonotype. The chain carries TRBV5-6 and TRBJ1-1; 7 bases match TRBD1. Germline V gene lookup returns CDR1 SGHDT and CDR2 YYEEEE. The V gene end was trimmed by 3 bases and the J gene end by 1 base; junction bases not matched to a gene: 3. This CDR3 contains 14 residues. CDR3 loop: CASSWGQQNTEAFF. As DNA, the CDR3 is TGTGCCAGCAGCTGGGGACAGCAGAACACTGAAGCTTTCTTT.

As concerns this clonotype: A read error may account for a junction end that differs from germline. The V call is TRBV11-2, the J call TRBJ1-4, with D possibly being TRBD1 (6 bases). The CDR3 runs to 14 residues. CDR1 SGHAT and CDR2 FQNNGV come from the germline V gene. In nucleotides, the CDR3 is TGTGCCGGCAGCTTAGTGGGGGGCCGGGAAAAACTGTTTTTT. Protein sequence: CAGSLVGGREKLFF. Variable domain in full (rest from reference TRBV11-2 and TRBJ1-4): EAGVAQSPRYKIIEKRQSVAFWCNPISGHATLYWYQQILGQGPKLLIQFQNNGVVDDSQLPKDRFSAERLKGVDSTLKIQPAKLEDSAVYLCAGSLVGGREKLFFGSGTQLSVL.

The chain couples TRBV7-9 to TRBJ1-1; D unresolved. CDR3 size: 11 residues. Looked up from germline, CDR1 is SEHNR and CDR2 is FQNEAQ (reference sequence). Trimming left V 5 bases short and J 6 bases short, with 7 bases between. The CDR3 is CASSQGSEAFF. CDR3 nucleotide sequence: TGTGCCAGCAGCCAAGGCTCTGAAGCTTTCTTT. Full variable domain (remainder filled in from reference TRBV7-9 and TRBJ1-1): DTGVSQNPRHKITKRGQNVTFRCDPISEHNRLYWYRQTLGQGPEFLTYFQNEAQLEKSRLLSDRFSAERPKGSFSTLEIQRTEQGDSAMYLCASSQGSEAFFGQGTRLTVV.

The rearrangement joins TRBV6-2 or TRBV6-3 to TRBJ2-1; D unclear. The CDR3 has 15 amino acids. Germline loops: CDR1 MNHEY, CDR2 SVGEGT. V lost 6 bases to trimming and J lost 5 bases, with 17 bases between them. CDR3 in DNA: TGTGCCAGCAGATCTCTCAGGTACACCGACAATGAGCAGTTCTTC. This codes for CASRSLRYTDNEQFF.